A selection of T cell receptor beta chains follows, all from one sample in a study of cytomegalovirus exposure and HLA in healthy donors. Assay used: immunoSEQ multiplex PCR; TCRdb lists only in-frame clones, some missing. The sample contains around 180,000 clones, 84% of which appear only once. Sample: PBMCs. These TCRs come from a girl aged 2-10 years in good health and CMV-seropositive. CDR3s include the opening cysteine and the closing phenylalanine or tryptophan. A D gene is named only where the DNA matches it firmly. Clone size is stated in some rows and not others, as once, few, many or a class when expanded.

v_gene	abundance	d_gene	len	j_gene	CDR3nt	CDR3aa
TRBV11-3	NA	NA	15	TRBJ2-3	TGTGCCAGCAGCTTTGGGCAGAAAGACACAGATACGCAGTATTTT	CASSFGQKDTDTQYF
TRBV5-6	NA	TRBD1	16	TRBJ2-1	TGTGCCAGCAGCTTGGCCGTTAAAAACAGGGGCAATGAGCAGTTCTTC	CASSLAVKNRGNEQFF
TRBV4-1	NA	NA	16	TRBJ2-1	TGCGCCAGCAGCCAAGTACTAAGAGCGGCCTACAATGAGCAGTTCTTC	CASSQVLRAAYNEQFF
TRBV5-8	NA	NA	11	TRBJ1-2	TGTGCCAGCAGCGCGGGGACTGTCGGGACCTTC	CASSAGTVGTF
TRBV7-9	NA	NA	15	TRBJ2-1	TGTGCCAGCAGCAAACCGGGACTGGGAAACAATGAGCAGTTCTTC	CASSKPGLGNNEQFF
TRBV15	NA	NA	16	TRBJ1-3	TGTGCCACCAGCAGAGATAATTTGCGCTCTGGAAACACCATATATTTT	CATSRDNLRSGNTIYF
TRBV10-1	NA	TRBD1	14	TRBJ2-7	TGCGCCAGCAGTGAGTCCGCGGCAGGGGGCGAGCAGTACTTC	CASSESAAGGEQYF
TRBV6-1	NA	NA	11	TRBJ1-1	TGTGCCAGCAGTGTGAGCGGTGTAGCTTTCTTT	CASSVSGVAFF
TRBV19	NA	TRBD2	16	TRBJ2-1	TGTGCCAGTAGTGCCTGGCGGGGACTAGCGAGCAATGAGCAGTTCTTC	CASSAWRGLASNEQFF
TRBV6-1	few	NA	13	TRBJ1-2	TGTGCCAGCAGTGATACAGCCAACTATGGCTACACCTTC	CASSDTANYGYTF
TRBV12-5	NA	NA	15	TRBJ2-3	TGTGCTAGTGGGCCCCGTTCGCGGGTCACAGATACGCAGTATTTT	CASGPRSRVTDTQYF
TRBV28	NA	NA	15	TRBJ1-1	TGTGCCAGCAGTCCTCCTCAACAGGGAAACACTGAAGCTTTCTTT	CASSPPQQGNTEAFF
TRBV5-6	few	NA	13	TRBJ2-7	TGTGCCAGCAGATTTGACTGGGCCTACGAGCAGTACTTC	CASRFDWAYEQYF
TRBV4-1	NA	TRBD2	19	TRBJ2-7	TGCGCCAGCAGCCAGGCTAGTAGGGGAGGGCTAGCGGGCTCCTACGAGCAGTACTTC	CASSQASRGGLAGSYEQYF
TRBV7-9	NA	TRBD2	13	TRBJ2-7	TGTGCCAGCAGCCTAGCGGGAGCCTACGAGCAGTACTTC	CASSLAGAYEQYF
TRBV5-1	once	NA	15	TRBJ2-7	TGCGCCAGCAGCTTGGCTCAGGGCCTTTCCTACGAGCAGTACTTC	CASSLAQGLSYEQYF
TRBV5-8	NA	NA	16	TRBJ2-2	TGTGCCAGCAGCTTCACCCCGGGGACGAACACCGGGGAGCTGTTTTTT	CASSFTPGTNTGELFF
TRBV2	NA	TRBD1	15	TRBJ1-3	TGTGCCAGCAGTGCCGGGACAGCCTCTGGAAACACCATATATTTT	CASSAGTASGNTIYF
TRBV11-3	NA	NA	15	TRBJ1-1	TGTGCCAGCAGCCCGCGGGGGGATCCGGACACTGAAGCTTTCTTT	CASSPRGDPDTEAFF
TRBV30	NA	NA	11	TRBJ1-1	TGTGCCTGGAGGCGGTGGGCTGAAGCTTTCTTT	CAWRRWAEAFF
TRBV15	NA	NA	14	TRBJ2-3	TGTGCCACCGAAGGTTCAGGGCGCACAGATACGCAGTATTTT	CATEGSGRTDTQYF
TRBV5-4	NA	TRBD1	16	TRBJ2-3	TGTGCCAGCAGCCAACCGACAGGGGTTGGTGCAGATACGCAGTATTTT	CASSQPTGVGADTQYF
TRBV27	NA	TRBD2	18	TRBJ2-7	TGTGCCAGCAGCCAACTTCCCGGGACTAGCGGGCACTCCTACGAGCAGTACTTC	CASSQLPGTSGHSYEQYF
TRBV28	NA	NA	15	TRBJ1-5	TGTGCCAGCAGAATACCCAGGGTGCCGAGTCAGCCCCAGCATTTT	CASRIPRVPSQPQHF
TRBV25-1	NA	TRBD1	18	TRBJ1-6	TGTGCCAGCAGTGCGACAGGGGCTTCGGGCTCCTATAATTCACCCCTCCACTTT	CASSATGASGSYNSPLHF
TRBV5-6	NA	NA	18	TRBJ1-5	TGTGCCAGCAGCTTGGGGGGCAGGGATTTCGCCAGGGGACAGCCCCAGCATTTT	CASSLGGRDFARGQPQHF
TRBV10-2	NA	TRBD1	15	TRBJ1-5	TGCGCCAGCAGAGACCGGGACAGTAGCAATCAGCCCCAGCATTTT	CASRDRDSSNQPQHF
TRBV30	NA	TRBD1	14	TRBJ1-4	TGTGCCTCGCCCCGGGACAGGGGCGATGAAAAACTGTTTTTT	CASPRDRGDEKLFF
TRBV18	NA	TRBD1	15	TRBJ2-7	TGTGCCAGCTCAAAGGAGACAGGGGTGGGGACCGAGCAGTACTTC	CASSKETGVGTEQYF
TRBV7-9	few	NA	17	TRBJ1-4	TGTGCCAGCAGCTTAGGATCAGGGTCCGCAACTAATGAAAAACTGTTTTTT	CASSLGSGSATNEKLFF
TRBV5-1	NA	TRBD1	14	TRBJ2-5	TGCGCCAGCAGCTTGGTAACAGGGGAAGAGACCCAGTACTTC	CASSLVTGEETQYF
TRBV4-1	NA	TRBD2	19	TRBJ2-6	TGCGCCAGCAGCCAAGTTGTAGCGGGAGTCCTCTCTGGGGCCAACGTCCTGACTTTC	CASSQVVAGVLSGANVLTF
TRBV30	NA	NA	12	TRBJ1-1	TGTGCCTGGAGTTACCTAAACACTGAAGCTTTCTTT	CAWSYLNTEAFF
TRBV7-2	NA	NA	13	TRBJ2-4	TGTGCCAGCAGCCCTCCCGGACTGAACATTCAGTACTTC	CASSPPGLNIQYF
TRBV5-6	few	NA	12	TRBJ2-2	TGTGCCAGCAGCTTGTGGCAGGGGTGGCTGTTTTTT	CASSLWQGWLFF
TRBV5-1	NA	NA	14	TRBJ1-1	TGCGCCAGCAGCTTGCCCGGGGGGAGAACTGAAGCTTTCTTT	CASSLPGGRTEAFF
TRBV9	NA	NA	12	TRBJ2-3	TGTGCCAGCAGCGCCCGGGGTGATACGCAGTATTTT	CASSARGDTQYF
TRBV5-1	few	TRBD2	18	TRBJ2-7	TGCGCCAGCAGCTTGAGTCTGGCGGGCGGGAGGGGATCCTACGAGCAGTACTTC	CASSLSLAGGRGSYEQYF
TRBV10-3	NA	NA	14	TRBJ1-6	TGTGCCATCAATGCGACAGTCCATAATTCACCCCTCCACTTT	CAINATVHNSPLHF
TRBV4-1	few	NA	16	TRBJ1-1	TGCGCCAGCAGCCAGTTTATCGGGGGGGCGAGCACTGAAGCTTTCTTT	CASSQFIGGASTEAFF
TRBV28	NA	TRBD1	19	TRBJ1-4	TGTGCCAGCAGCCTCATGAAACCCGGGACAGGGGGCCGGTGGGAAAAACTGTTTTTT	CASSLMKPGTGGRWEKLFF
TRBV27	NA	TRBD1	14	TRBJ1-1	TGTGCCAGCAGTTACAGGGGAGGTGGCACTGAAGCTTTCTTT	CASSYRGGGTEAFF
TRBV9	NA	NA	14	TRBJ1-2	TGTGCCAGCAGCGTTGACAGGATTAACTATGGCTACACCTTC	CASSVDRINYGYTF
TRBV5-1	NA	TRBD1	17	TRBJ2-5	TGCGCCAGCAGCTTTGGGACAGGGGACTTGGGAAGAGAGACCCAGTACTTC	CASSFGTGDLGRETQYF
TRBV5-1	NA	NA	17	TRBJ2-7	TGCGCCAGCAGCTTGGGGGGGACTGTAACGAGCTCCTACGAGCAGTACTTC	CASSLGGTVTSSYEQYF
TRBV30	few	NA	13	TRBJ1-1	TGTGCCTGGAGTTTTGGCAGTAACACTGAAGCTTTCTTT	CAWSFGSNTEAFF
TRBV23-1	NA	NA	10	TRBJ1-5	TGCGCCCGGGCCCCGGGGGCCCAGCATTTT	CARAPGAQHF
TRBV30	NA	NA	13	TRBJ1-4	TGTGCCTGGAGTGTACGTGGGAGAGGAAAACTGTTTTTT	CAWSVRGRGKLFF
TRBV11-2	NA	NA	17	TRBJ2-7	TGTGCCAGCAGTTTCGGGCCGAACACCTTGGAGGTAGACGAGCAGTACTTC	CASSFGPNTLEVDEQYF
TRBV4-1	few	TRBD1	16	TRBJ2-7	TGCGCCAGCAGCCAAGAGGGCACAGGGGCGTCCTACGAGCAGTACTTC	CASSQEGTGASYEQYF
TRBV5-1	few	NA	15	TRBJ1-6	TGCGCCAGCAGCTTGGATACAGGACAGTTCAATCCCCTCCACTTT	CASSLDTGQFNPLHF
TRBV6-1	NA	NA	13	TRBJ1-2	TGTGCCAGCCTTGCTCGAGTCGGCTATGGCTACACCTTC	CASLARVGYGYTF
TRBV19	NA	NA	15	TRBJ2-6	TGTGCCAGTAGGTCCCAGGGGCCTGGGGCCAACGTCCTGACTTTC	CASRSQGPGANVLTF
TRBV7-3	NA	TRBD2	15	TRBJ2-7	TGTGCCAGCAGCCTCGGGACTAGCCCTGTATACGAGCAGTACTTC	CASSLGTSPVYEQYF
TRBV6-5	NA	TRBD1	14	TRBJ2-7	TGTGCCGGCAGTTATAGGGGGCGCTCCTACGAGCAGTACTTC	CAGSYRGRSYEQYF
TRBV1	NA	NA	17	TRBJ1-5	TGCACCAGCAGCAAAGCTCACGAGTGTGATTGCAATCAGCCCCAGCATTTT	CTSSKAHECDCNQPQHF
TRBV5-4	once	TRBD1	16	TRBJ2-5	TGTGCCAGCAGCGTCTTACAGGGGGCACTACTCGAGACCCAGTACTTC	CASSVLQGALLETQYF
TRBV28	NA	TRBD1	14	TRBJ2-5	TGTGCCATCAACCGGGACAGTTCAAAAGAGACCCAGTACTTC	CAINRDSSKETQYF
TRBV7-2	NA	TRBD2	15	TRBJ2-3	TGTGCCAGTAAACGGGCTAGCGGGAGCACAGATACGCAGTATTTT	CASKRASGSTDTQYF
TRBV5-1	NA	NA	13	TRBJ2-2	TGCGCCAGCAGGAAGGGGTACACCGGGGAGCTGTTTTTT	CASRKGYTGELFF